The sequence of this TCR beta chain was determined in a study of control samples from healthy donors and cancer patients. Germline CDR1 is SQVTM and CDR2 is ANQGSEA. This CDR3 has 13 amino acids. The V end lost 2 bases, the J end lost 9 bases, and 11 bases lay between the germline ends. Sequencing was performed with immunoSEQ multiplex PCR; in TCRdb, only in-frame clones are kept and a portion is missing. The sample consists of around 14,000 clones, about 80% of them appearing once. The chain has TRBV29-1 and TRBJ1-6; D unclear. This receptor was identified in a female donor with lung cancer. Sequenced: formalin-fixed, paraffin-embedded tissue. Written as DNA, the CDR3 is TGCAGCGTTGAAACCCATCTCGGTTCACCCCTCCACTTT. It codes for CSVETHLGSPLHF.